The 29 T cell receptor beta chains listed next were all sequenced from one sample in a study of cytomegalovirus exposure and HLA in healthy donors. Only in-frame clones appear in the TCRdb table, and some are missing; sequencing was by immunoSEQ multiplex PCR. The repertoire consists of some 77,000 clones, with about 94% occurring once and the leading ten covering more than 1.2%. The sequencing input was PBMCs. The receptors were gathered from a man aged 18-30 years in good health and CMV-seropositive.

The chain employs TRBV19 and TRBJ2-7, with 7 nucleotides matching TRBD1. Germline CDR1 is LNHDA and CDR2 is SQIVND (reference sequence). The V and J ends lost 10 bases and 6 bases, in that order; junction bases with no gene match: 9. The CDR3 is 12 amino acids. Here the CDR3 reads CATRQGAAEQYF. In DNA, the CDR3 is TGTGCCACCCGACAGGGAGCCGCCGAGCAGTACTTC.

This sequence joins TRBV29-1 and TRBJ2-1, with 9 bases aligning to TRBD2. V lost 7 bases and J lost 9; bases outside the gene matches: 16. CDR1 is SQVTM and CDR2 is ANQGSEA in the germline V gene. This CDR3 comprises 15 residues. CDR3 protein: CSGRRGGRVEGEQFF. The CDR3 coding sequence is TGCAGCGGGCGAAGAGGCGGGAGGGTGGAGGGTGAGCAGTTCTTC.

The genes are TRBV4-2 and TRBJ2-1, with TRBD2 identical over 7 bases. The V segment lost 5 bases and the J segment 2 bases; nucleotides outside the gene matches: 3. The CDR3 contains 14 residues. Germline-derived CDR1 and CDR2 are LGHNA and YNFKEQ. CDR3 coding DNA: TGTGCCAGCAGCGGGAGGGCACCCTACAATGAGCAGTTCTTC. Its translation is CASSGRAPYNEQFF.

The V call is TRBV11-1, the J call TRBJ2-5, with no clear D. The ends were cut back, 3 bases at V and 9 bases at J, with 11 bases in the middle. In germline, CDR1 is SGHAT, CDR2 FQDESV (reference sequence). This CDR3 has 12 residues. Written as DNA, the CDR3 is TGTGCCAGCAGCTTCTCCAGAAGTGCCCAGTACTTC. This codes for CASSFSRSAQYF.

The rearrangement uses TRBV28 and TRBJ2-7, with TRBD1 matching over 7 bases. From germline, CDR1 is MDHEN and CDR2 SYDVKM. This CDR3 spans 15 amino acids. The J segment lost 4 bases and the V segment lost 4 bases, leaving 10 bases of the junction unmatched. The CDR3 reads CASSSSGTDSYEQYF. As DNA, the CDR3 is TGTGCCAGCAGTTCCTCTGGGACAGACTCTTACGAGCAGTACTTC. Supplemented by reference TRBV28 and TRBJ2-7, the full variable domain reads DVKVTQSSRYLVKRTGEKVFLECVQDMDHENMFWYRQDPGLGLRLIYFSYDVKMKEKGDIPEGYSVSREKKERFSLILESASTNQTSMYLCASSSSGTDSYEQYFGPGTRLTVT.

The CDR3 loop is CASSRTGKTGELFF. The CDR3 nucleotides read TGTGCCAGCAGCAGGACAGGGAAAACCGGGGAGCTGTTTTTT. V and J are TRBV25-1 and TRBJ2-2; 8 bases agree with TRBD1. J was trimmed by 5 bases and V by 6 bases; bases with no gene match: 5. The length of the CDR3 is 14 residues. CDR1 MGHDK and CDR2 SYGVNS come from the germline V gene.

This chain's CDR3 is CASSPRNSYNEQFF. CDR3 nucleotide sequence: TGTGCCAGCAGCCCCCGTAACTCCTACAATGAGCAGTTCTTC. This rearrangement joins TRBV14 to TRBJ2-1; no definite D call. Trimming stripped 4 bases from V and 0 bases from J, with 7 bases between. CDR1 is SGHDN, CDR2 FVKESK, per germline. There are 14 residues in the CDR3.

This rearrangement joins TRBV19 to TRBJ1-2; no clear D gene. The CDR3 consists of 13 residues. The V end lost 4 bases, the J end lost 5 bases, and 11 bases lay between the germline ends. Germline V CDR1 and CDR2: LNHDA, SQIVND (reference sequence). DNA of the CDR3: TGTGCCAGTAGTAGCAGGCACCTATATGGCTACACCTTC. It specifies CASSSRHLYGYTF.

Comments on this clone: Germline and junction disagree at one end, which may indicate a read error. The chain couples TRBV28 to TRBJ2-3; D remains unclear. This CDR3 is 12 amino acids long. The germline CDR1 and CDR2 sequences are MDHEN and SYDVKM. CDR3 region: CASRTDPETQYF. CDR3 in DNA: TGTGCCAGCAGAACAGACCCAGAAACGCAGTATTTT.

The gene calls are TRBV18 and TRBJ2-1; 12 nucleotides match TRBD2. The J segment lost 7 bases and the V segment lost 4 bases, leaving 8 bases of the junction unmatched. This CDR3 is 16 amino acids long. The germline CDR1 and CDR2 sequences are KGHSH and LQKENI. CDR3 bases: TGTGCCAGCTCACGTGACACTAGCGGGGGGAGGAATGAGCAGTTCTTC. Translated: CASSRDTSGGRNEQFF.

This clone was counted once. The chain uses TRBV9 and TRBJ2-3; 7 bases align to TRBD2. Per germline, CDR1 SGDLS and CDR2 YYNGEE. This CDR3 has 14 residues. V lost 0 bases to trimming and J lost 6 bases; unmatched junction nucleotides: 4. The CDR3, as DNA: TGTGCCAGCAGCGTAGTTTCGGGAGGCGATACGCAGTATTTT. Its protein is CASSVVSGGDTQYF.

V is TRBV27 and J is TRBJ2-3, with TRBD2 matching over 7 bases. Germline CDR1 is MNHEY and CDR2 is SMNVEV (reference sequence). The CDR3 has 16 amino acids. J gave up 2 bases and V 5 bases, and 10 bases lay outside the gene matches. The CDR3 DNA is TGTGCCAGCAGTCCGAGAAGCGGGGAACTCACAGATACGCAGTATTTT. It encodes CASSPRSGELTDTQYF.

This clone was observed a single time. The chain links TRBV29-1 to TRBJ1-2; possible D gene TRBD1, 6 bases. From germline, CDR1 is SQVTM and CDR2 ANQGSEA. V lost 3 bases and J lost 0, with 11 bases in between. There are 14 residues in the CDR3. The CDR3, as DNA: TGCAGCGTTGATGGGGGGGGCCCTAACTATGGCTACACCTTC. Its translation is CSVDGGGPNYGYTF.

The table lists this clone with a few counts. The chain has TRBV13 and TRBJ1-2; 9 nucleotides align to TRBD1. The CDR3 totals 14 residues. From germline, CDR1 is PRHDT and CDR2 FYEKMQ (reference sequence). V shed 10 bases and J 5 bases; nucleotides not matched to a gene: 11. CDR3 region: CATLSGQGGYGYTF. The CDR3 bases are TGTGCCACATTGTCGGGACAGGGAGGTTATGGCTACACCTTC.

The chain is built from TRBV6-5 and TRBJ1-5; D is unresolved. Germline V gene lookup returns CDR1 MNHEY and CDR2 SVGAGI. This CDR3 contains 13 residues. Trimming pared 5 bases from V and 5 bases from J, leaving 10 bases between. CDR3 DNA: TGTGCCAGCAGTCAATACGGGGATCAGCCCCAGCATTTT. Protein sequence: CASSQYGDQPQHF.

The V call is TRBV5-1, the J call TRBJ2-3; TRBD2 matches 9 bases. The CDR3 runs to 16 residues. J lost 2 bases, V lost 5 bases, and 9 bases had no gene match. Germline lookup yields CDR1 SGHRS and CDR2 YFSETQ. The CDR3, as DNA: TGCGCCAGCAGTCGTATAGCGGGGGAGTACACAGATACGCAGTATTTT. Its protein product is CASSRIAGEYTDTQYF.

V is TRBV30 and J is TRBJ1-5; TRBD1 aligns across 7 bases. Trimming took 4 bases from V and 2 from J; bases not matched to a gene: 2. Germline V gives CDR1 GTSNPN, CDR2 SVGIG (reference sequence). This CDR3 has 13 residues. CDR3 sequence (DNA): TGTGCCTGGAAAGGACAGGGCAATCAGCCCCAGCATTTT. This translates into CAWKGQGNQPQHF.

The V and J genes are TRBV19 and TRBJ1-5; 9 positions agree with TRBD1. CDR1 and CDR2 from the germline V gene are LNHDA and SQIVND (reference sequence). CDR3 size: 15 residues. The trim removed 10 bases at V and 4 bases at J, leaving 11 bases unmatched. CDR3 bases: TGTGCCACTTACCCCGGGACAGGGTGGAATCAGCCCCAGCATTTT. This codes for CATYPGTGWNQPQHF.

The genes are TRBV19 and TRBJ2-7; 13 bases line up with TRBD2. J lost 6 bases, V lost 10 bases, and 9 bases had no gene match. The V gene's germline CDR1 is LNHDA and CDR2 SQIVND (reference sequence). The CDR3 is made up of 14 amino acids. This chain's CDR3 is CATTPGLAGSEQYF. The CDR3 DNA reads as TGTGCCACCACACCGGGACTAGCGGGGTCCGAGCAGTACTTC.

The chain carries TRBV9 and TRBJ2-6; a weak D match, TRBD1 (6 bases). CDR1 and CDR2 (germline): SGDLS, YYNGEE. The CDR3 is 21 residues long. V shed 2 bases and J shed 0 bases, with 24 bases lying between them. DNA of the CDR3: TGTGCCAGCAGCGTTCCAAGACAGGCCCGACCCTCTAGCTCTGGGGCCAACGTCCTGACTTTC. Encoded protein: CASSVPRQARPSSSGANVLTF.

The rearrangement links TRBV19 to TRBJ1-1; 8 nucleotides agree with TRBD1. CDR3 length: 13 amino acids. CDR1 and CDR2 (germline): LNHDA, SQIVND (reference sequence). With V trimmed by 5 bases and J by 6 bases, 5 bases remained unmatched. CDR3 region: CASSGGQAPEAFF. CDR3 nucleotide sequence: TGTGCCAGTAGTGGGGGACAGGCTCCTGAAGCTTTCTTT.

The rearrangement links TRBV6-5 to TRBJ2-2; unclear D gene. The CDR3 covers 14 residues. V was trimmed by 1 base and J by 4 bases, leaving 7 bases between them. Germline CDR1 is MNHEY and CDR2 is SVGAGI. The CDR3 region is CASSYFAVTGELFF. CDR3 in DNA: TGTGCCAGCAGTTACTTTGCGGTCACCGGGGAGCTGTTTTTT.

V gene TRBV9 combines with J gene TRBJ2-2; D possibly corresponds to TRBD2 (5 bases). Trimming cost V 0 bases and J 5 bases, with 14 bases left between them. Germline values: CDR1 SGDLS, CDR2 YYNGEE. The CDR3 has 16 residues. The CDR3 DNA is TGTGCCAGCAGCGTAGCTCCCCAGACGGGAACCGGGGAGCTGTTTTTT. Amino acids: CASSVAPQTGTGELFF.

In the case of this clone: Its ends do not fully match the called genes, so a read error is possible. Written as DNA, the CDR3 is TGTGCCAGCAGCCTAACTAGCGGGAGAGGTGAGACCCAGTACTTC. Translated, it gives CASSLTSGRGETQYF. The rearrangement uses TRBV7-3 and TRBJ2-5; 11 nucleotides align to TRBD2. The CDR3 loop spans 15 amino acids. The germline V gene encodes CDR1 SGHTA and CDR2 FQGTGA.

The rearrangement joins TRBV19 to TRBJ1-5, with D uncertain. V was pared by 6 bases and J by 3 bases, with 9 bases between. Per the germline V gene, CDR1 is LNHDA and CDR2 is SQIVND (reference sequence). The CDR3 extends over 13 amino acids. CDR3 region: CASRAINNQPQHF. For the CDR3, the DNA is TGTGCCAGTAGAGCCATTAACAATCAGCCCCAGCATTTT.

V usage is TRBV18 and J usage is TRBJ2-3, with 7 positions matching TRBD1. The CDR3 runs to 15 residues. With V trimmed by 9 bases and J by 5 bases, 14 bases remained unmatched. Germline loops: CDR1 KGHSH, CDR2 LQKENI. In DNA form, the CDR3 reads TGTGCCAGTTCGGCGACAGGGCACCCAGGAGATACGCAGTATTTT. Protein sequence: CASSATGHPGDTQYF.

The rearrangement joins TRBV25-1 to TRBJ2-1, with D tentatively TRBD2 (5 bases). The CDR3 totals 14 residues. The V end lost 6 bases, the J end lost 2 bases, and 11 bases lay between the germline ends. Germline V CDR1 and CDR2: MGHDK, SYGVNS. The CDR3 DNA sequence: TGTGCCAGCAGGGGAGTCCGCCCCTACAATGAGCAGTTCTTC. It yields the protein CASRGVRPYNEQFF.

The rearrangement uses TRBV4-1 and TRBJ2-3, with D uncertain. Germline V gene sequence: CDR1 MGHRA, CDR2 YSYEKL. V lost 3 bases and J 2 bases, leaving 6 bases between the germline ends. This CDR3 comprises 13 residues. CDR3 sequence (DNA): TGCGCCAGCAGCCACTCCCCCACAGATACGCAGTATTTT. Amino acid sequence: CASSHSPTDTQYF.

This rearrangement joins TRBV5-1 to TRBJ1-5; no clear D gene. Trimming took off 3 bases at V and 5 bases at J, with 9 bases between the two ends. CDR1 and CDR2 (germline): SGHRS, YFSETQ. This CDR3 spans 13 amino acids. The CDR3 protein is CASSSLTHQPQHF. For the CDR3, the DNA is TGCGCCAGCAGCTCTCTAACCCATCAGCCCCAGCATTTT.